The next 15 T cell receptor beta chains were all read from a single sample in a study of blood T cell repertoires in COVID-19. Profiling relied on immunoSEQ multiplex PCR, and the TCRdb table lists in-frame clones only, not all of them. The sample records under 110,000 clones, about 90% being singletons. Sample: peripheral blood. These TCRs come from a woman aged 30 to 39 with acute or convalescent COVID-19.

This CDR3 is CASSPNRGIDSPLHF. Here the CDR3 DNA reads TGTGCCAGCTCACCTAACAGGGGAATCGATTCACCCCTCCACTTT. The chain has TRBV18 and TRBJ1-6, with 7 bases matching TRBD1. Germline trimming cut 3 bases from V and 8 bases from J; bases unmatched to any gene: 7. The CDR3 spans 15 residues. CDR1 and CDR2 from the germline V gene are KGHSH and LQKENI.

CDR3 in DNA: TGTGCCAGCAGACCTCCGGGACTCCGGGACACTGAAGCTTTCTTT. Its translation: CASRPPGLRDTEAFF. This chain connects TRBV6-5 to TRBJ1-1; a weak D match, TRBD1 (5 bases). This CDR3 region has 15 residues. V lost 6 bases, J lost 3 bases, and 17 bases lay in between. Germline values: CDR1 MNHEY, CDR2 SVGAGI.

This CDR3 reads CATKSGSYGYTF. The CDR3, as DNA: TGTGCCACCAAATCAGGGTCCTATGGCTACACCTTC. The genes are TRBV11-2 and TRBJ1-2; TRBD1 is a possible D gene (5 bases). The CDR3 totals 12 residues. Germline values: CDR1 SGHAT, CDR2 FQNNGV. V was trimmed by 10 bases and J by 4 bases, leaving 13 bases between them. Using reference TRBV11-2 and TRBJ1-2 for the parts outside the CDR3, the full variable domain is EAGVAQSPRYKIIEKRQSVAFWCNPISGHATLYWYQQILGQGPKLLIQFQNNGVVDDSQLPKDRFSAERLKGVDSTLKIQPAKLEDSAVYLCATKSGSYGYTFGSGTRLTVV.

The chain links TRBV4-2 to TRBJ2-3; 11 positions agree with TRBD2. Germline loops: CDR1 LGHNA, CDR2 YNFKEQ. V shed 2 bases and J 4 bases; nucleotides not matched to a gene: 8. The CDR3 covers 17 residues. For the CDR3, the DNA is TGTGCCAGCAGCCAATCGGGACTAGCGGTGGGGGCAGATACGCAGTATTTT. Protein sequence: CASSQSGLAVGADTQYF.

The chain carries TRBV19 and TRBJ2-1, with 14 positions matching TRBD2. This CDR3 has 17 amino acids. CDR1 and CDR2 (germline): LNHDA, SQIVND (reference sequence). V dropped 8 bases and J dropped 0; count of bases not matched to a gene: 6. The CDR3 DNA reads TGTGCCAGTCGGGGACTAGCGGGGGACAGCTCCTACAATGAGCAGTTCTTC. Its translation is CASRGLAGDSSYNEQFF.

The chain uses TRBV29-1 and TRBJ2-3; D might be TRBD1 (6 bases). Germline CDR1 and CDR2: SQVTM and ANQGSEA. V lost 8 bases, J lost 0 bases, and 12 bases lay in between. This CDR3 has 13 residues. CDR3 DNA: TGCAGCACTGAGGGGGACAGCACAGATACGCAGTATTTT. It yields the protein CSTEGDSTDTQYF.

The chain couples TRBV27 to TRBJ1-2; a possible D gene is TRBD1 (6 bases). Germline CDR1 and CDR2: MNHEY and SMNVEV (reference sequence). This CDR3 has 15 residues. V was shortened by 4 bases and J by 7 bases, with 19 bases between the two germline ends. The CDR3 region is CASSSGPGELGGYTF. The DNA of the CDR3 is TGTGCCAGCAGTTCCGGACCAGGGGAATTGGGTGGCTACACCTTC.

The chain recombines TRBV5-1 with TRBJ2-7, with TRBD2 matching over 10 bases. Trimming cost V 3 bases and J 1 base; bases outside gene matches: 7. From germline, CDR1 is SGHRS and CDR2 YFSETQ. The CDR3 is 16 amino acids. The CDR3 nucleotides read TGCGCCAGCAGCTCACGACTAGCGGGCAGTTCCTACGAGCAGTACTTC. Its protein product is CASSSRLAGSSYEQYF.

This chain uses TRBV5-6 with TRBJ2-5, with 7 positions matching TRBD2. Trimming took 2 bases from V and 2 from J; bases not matched to a gene: 6. Germline loops: CDR1 SGHDT, CDR2 YYEEEE. The CDR3 totals 15 residues. As DNA, the CDR3 is TGTGCCAGCAGCTTCGGCGGGGAGGGTCAAGAGACCCAGTACTTC. It encodes CASSFGGEGQETQYF.

The genes are TRBV5-1 and TRBJ2-2, with D perhaps matching TRBD2 (6 bases). This CDR3 contains 15 residues. Per the germline V gene, CDR1 is SGHRS and CDR2 is YFSETQ. Trimming removed 4 bases at V and 7 bases at J, with 17 bases between. CDR3 protein: CASSPGGATYGELFF. The CDR3 region has the DNA TGCGCCAGCAGCCCGGGCGGGGCCACCTACGGGGAGCTGTTTTTT. Supplemented by reference TRBV5-1 and TRBJ2-2, the full variable domain reads KAGVTQTPRYLIKTRGQQVTLSCSPISGHRSVSWYQQTPGQGLQFLFEYFSETQRNKGNFPGRFSGRQFSNSRSEMNVSTLELGDSALYLCASSPGGATYGELFFGEGSRLTVL.

V and J are TRBV2 and TRBJ2-6; a possible D gene is TRBD1 (5 bases). The CDR3 is 17 amino acids. Germline V CDR1 and CDR2: SNHLY, FYNNEI. Trimming removed 4 bases at V and 0 bases at J, with 13 bases between. CDR3 in DNA: TGTGCCAGCAGTGGCCCCTGGGGCAGCTCTGGGGCCAACGTCCTGACTTTC. It translates to CASSGPWGSSGANVLTF.

The genes are TRBV29-1 and TRBJ2-7; 7 nucleotides line up with TRBD1. Unmatched junction bases numbered 1, after V lost 1 base and J lost 4 bases. This CDR3 spans 12 amino acids. CDR1 is SQVTM, CDR2 ANQGSEA, per germline. In nucleotides, the CDR3 is TGCAGCGTTGAAGGACAGGGATACGAGCAGTACTTC. Translating it yields CSVEGQGYEQYF.

Worth noting for this clone: A much larger clone lies one base from this, so it may be a read error. The rearrangement joins TRBV2 to TRBJ1-1; tentative D call: TRBD1 (6 bases). The CDR3 contains 13 residues. Germline V gene sequence: CDR1 SNHLY, CDR2 FYNNEI. The V end lost 5 bases, the J end lost 1 base, and 8 bases lay between the germline ends. CDR3: CASSPQGNTEAFF. CDR3 DNA: TGTGCCAGCAGTCCACAGGGGAACACTGAAGCTTTCTTT. Variable domain in full (rest from reference TRBV2 and TRBJ1-1): EPEVTQTPSHQVTQMGQEVILRCVPISNHLYFYWYRQILGQKVEFLVSFYNNEISEKSEIFDDQFSVERPDGSNFTLKIRSTKLEDSAMYFCASSPQGNTEAFFGQGTRLTVV.

This sequence joins TRBV27 and TRBJ1-1; tentative D call: TRBD1 (6 bases). V was clipped by 7 bases and J by 8 bases, with 20 bases between them. This CDR3 comprises 14 residues. Germline loops: CDR1 MNHEY, CDR2 SMNVEV (reference sequence). The CDR3 nucleotides are TGTGCCAGCACGTCCGTTTTCAGGGGAGGGGAAGCTTTCTTT. Translation gives CASTSVFRGGEAFF.

The chain carries TRBV20-1 and TRBJ2-7; TRBD1 matches at 9 bases. The CDR3 is made up of 15 amino acids. Trimming cost V 3 bases and J 5 bases; bases outside gene matches: 11. The germline V gene encodes CDR1 DFQATT and CDR2 SNEGSKA (reference sequence). This CDR3 reads CSASFPGQGLHEQYF. CDR3 nucleotides: TGCAGTGCTAGTTTTCCGGGACAGGGTCTCCACGAGCAGTACTTC.